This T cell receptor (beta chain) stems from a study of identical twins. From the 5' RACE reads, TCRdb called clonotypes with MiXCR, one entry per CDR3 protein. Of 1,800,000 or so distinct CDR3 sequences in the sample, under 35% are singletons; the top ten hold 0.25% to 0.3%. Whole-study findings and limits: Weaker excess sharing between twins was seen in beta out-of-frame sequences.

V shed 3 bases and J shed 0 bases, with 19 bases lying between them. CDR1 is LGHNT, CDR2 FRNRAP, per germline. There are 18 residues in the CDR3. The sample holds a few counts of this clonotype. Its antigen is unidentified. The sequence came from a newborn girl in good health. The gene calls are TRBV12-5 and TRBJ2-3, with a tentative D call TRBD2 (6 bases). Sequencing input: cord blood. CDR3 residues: CASGFAGTFRSSTDTQYF. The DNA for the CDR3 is TGTGCTAGTGGTTTCGCCGGGACTTTCCGTTCCAGCACAGATACGCAGTATTTT.